This T cell receptor beta chain was obtained from a study of OX40 agonist ivuxolimab in advanced cancers. Regarding the complete study: Ivuxolimab was a fully human IgG2 agonistic monoclonal antibody targeting the costimulatory receptor OX40 (CD134). Intravenous ivuxolimab was administered to patients every 2 weeks at six dose levels: 0.01, 0.1, 0.3, 1.5, 3 and 10 mg/kg. Of the approximately 54 dose-escalation patients, hepatocellular carcinoma was present in about 19, melanoma in approximately 15, renal cell carcinoma in 9 and head and neck cancer in 9. In the dose-escalation cohort, 65% to 85% of patients were male, and the mean age was approximately 60 years with a range of roughly 23 to 90. Patients were allowed to have had prior anti-PD-1, anti-PD-L1 or anti-CTLA-4 therapy, and 40% of the dose-escalation patients had previously received checkpoint inhibitors. Partial responses occurred in three dose-escalation patients, of whom one had hepatocellular carcinoma and two had cutaneous melanoma. The purpose of peripheral TCRbeta sequencing was to test whether ivuxolimab changed TCR sequence diversity and led to clonal T-cell expansion. The paper describes the monotherapy dose-escalation part (N of about 47 patients) of the phase I trial of ivuxolimab. General study outcomes and caveats: At doses of 0.1 to 3.0 mg/kg, clonal expansion of both CD4+ and CD8+ blood T cells was observed from baseline to week 6. Low levels of normalized T-cell clonal expansion were also seen in some patients who did not respond. After ivuxolimab, expanded clones were on average more numerous among CD8+ T cells than among CD4+ T cells. Which antigens the clonally expanded peripheral T cells were specific for was not determined. In the 0.1-3.0 mg/kg groups, partial responders were among the patients with the lowest normalized peripheral clonal expansion, particularly in CD8+ T cells.

CDR1 and CDR2 (SEHNR, FQNEAQ) derive from the germline V gene (reference sequence). The CDR3, cysteine through phenylalanine, is 11 amino acids long. CDR3 DNA only is kept here, 33 bases in frame from base 1. V and J lose 4 bases and 10 bases, and a span of 11 bases separates them. In regard to this clone: This clone's antigen is unknown. Within one base of it there is no much larger clone, and no base qualities were kept.

The trial excluded patients who had a history of autoimmune disease or who were on systemic immunosuppression. Peripheral blood for TCR sequencing was collected from all dose cohorts at baseline, on cycle 4 day 1, and on cycle 7 day 1. The samples were taken from a phase I, first-in-human, multicenter, open-label dose-escalation trial of ivuxolimab. The trial enrolled adults with locally advanced or metastatic head and neck squamous cell, hepatocellular, melanoma or renal cell carcinoma. CD4+ and CD8+ T cells were sorted separately from peripheral blood before TCR sequencing. To sequence the TCRbeta CDR3 region, genomic DNA was isolated from the sorted cells. The immunoSEQ Assay was used to sequence the TCRbeta CDR3 regions. In TCRdb, the immuneACCESS table is reduced to in-frame sequences with V and J assigned. These tables do not hold every clone; where another copy was compared, an unresolved V gene accounts for under half, and the others remain unexplained. The sample table holds about 70,000 clones, of which over 75% were seen once. The ten largest clones capture approximately 5% of the sample.

The sample was CD4+ or CD8+ T cells sorted from blood, taken in a trial of the OX40 agonist ivuxolimab. The source of this sequence is an adult with an advanced solid tumor such as melanoma, head and neck, liver or kidney cancer. The chain was built from TRBV7-9 and TRBJ2-7; the D segment could be TRBD1, given 5 matching bases. The base sequence is TGTGCCAGCAGCTCACAGGTGGGCCAGTACTTC. Its translation is CASSSQVGQYF.